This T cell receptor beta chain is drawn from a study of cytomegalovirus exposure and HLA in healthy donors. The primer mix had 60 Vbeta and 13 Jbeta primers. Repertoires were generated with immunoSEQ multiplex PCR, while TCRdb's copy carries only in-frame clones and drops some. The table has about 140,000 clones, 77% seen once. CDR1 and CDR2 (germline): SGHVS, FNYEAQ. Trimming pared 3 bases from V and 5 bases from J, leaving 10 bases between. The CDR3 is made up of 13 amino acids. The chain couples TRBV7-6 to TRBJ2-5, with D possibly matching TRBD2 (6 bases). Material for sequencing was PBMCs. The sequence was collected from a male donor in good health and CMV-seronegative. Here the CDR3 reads CASSLGGGETQYF. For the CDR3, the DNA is TGTGCCAGCAGCTTGGGGGGTGGGGAGACCCAGTACTTC.